The clone carrying this TCR beta chain was counted between two and nine times. TCRdb analysed the 5' RACE reads with MiXCR anew, one entry per CDR3 protein. The sample holds over 600,000 distinct CDR3 sequences, roughly 20% seen once. The sample is drawn from a study of identical twins. Germline-derived CDR1 and CDR2 are DFQATT and SNEGSKA (reference sequence). CDR3 length: 13 residues. With V trimmed by 2 bases and J by 6 bases, 5 bases remained unmatched. The sample was also reused in another study, on T cells expressing NK-cell markers. That paper notes: As a fraction of CD8+ T cells, dominant NKG2C+ clonotypes reached roughly 1.0-7.5% in six donors.

The TCR sequence derives from a woman between 18 and 29 years old in good health. Sequenced sample: PBMCs. The V gene is TRBV20-1, the J gene TRBJ2-5; 8 bases line up with TRBD2. The CDR3 protein is CSARRTSRKTQYF. The CDR3 DNA follows: TGCAGTGCTAGACGGACTAGCCGAAAGACCCAGTACTTC.